The rows below give T cell receptor beta chains drawn from one sample of a study of cytomegalovirus exposure and HLA in healthy donors. Sequencing was performed with immunoSEQ multiplex PCR; in TCRdb, only in-frame clones are kept and a portion is missing. The sample holds about 160,000 clones, roughly four fifths seen once. Material for sequencing was PBMCs. These TCRs come from a man aged 45-65 years in good health and CMV-seropositive. CDR3s include the opening cysteine and the closing phenylalanine or tryptophan. D genes are given only for firm matches. Some rows mark clone size as missing; the rest say once, few, many or name a class of expanded clone.

J: TRBJ1-1
D: NA
V: TRBV30
length: 13
size: NA
CDR3: CAWSTQGDTEAFF
DNA: TGTGCCTGGAGTACCCAAGGAGACACTGAAGCTTTCTTT

J: TRBJ2-1
D: NA
V: TRBV21-1
length: 20
size: NA
CDR3: CASSKGAGSGLAYSYNEQFF
DNA: TGTGCCAGCAGCAAAGGGGCAGGGAGCGGACTAGCGTACTCCTACAATGAGCAGTTCTTC

J: TRBJ2-5
D: TRBD2
V: TRBV5-1
length: 15
size: NA
CDR3: CASRGVAGGSETQYF
DNA: TGCGCCAGCAGGGGAGTAGCGGGGGGCTCGGAGACCCAGTACTTC

J: TRBJ2-1
D: NA
V: TRBV2
length: 14
size: NA
CDR3: CASSDTPGSTEQFF
DNA: TGTGCCAGCAGTGACACCCCCGGGAGCACGGAGCAGTTCTTC

J: TRBJ1-1
D: NA
V: TRBV27
length: 15
size: NA
CDR3: CASSLSAPPNTEAFF
DNA: TGTGCCAGCAGTTTATCGGCCCCCCCGAACACTGAAGCTTTCTTT

J: TRBJ1-5
D: TRBD1
V: TRBV6-4
length: 19
size: NA
CDR3: CASSDSRGTGGAGNQPQHF
DNA: TGTGCCAGCAGTGACTCGAGGGGAACAGGGGGCGCAGGCAATCAGCCCCAGCATTTT

J: TRBJ2-7
D: TRBD1
V: TRBV5-1
length: 15
size: NA
CDR3: CASSQGTGYQYEQYF
DNA: TGCGCCAGCAGCCAGGGGACAGGGTATCAATACGAGCAGTACTTC

J: TRBJ2-7
D: TRBD2
V: TRBV7-9
length: 14
size: NA
CDR3: CASSQGLAAYEQYF
DNA: TGTGCCAGCAGCCAGGGACTAGCGGCCTACGAGCAGTACTTC

J: TRBJ2-3
D: TRBD1
V: TRBV4-1
length: 17
size: NA
CDR3: CASSPTRGTASTDTQYF
DNA: TGCGCCAGCAGCCCAACCCGTGGGACAGCTAGCACAGATACGCAGTATTTT

J: TRBJ2-2
D: TRBD1
V: TRBV9
length: 15
size: NA
CDR3: CASRSTGLNTGELFF
DNA: TGTGCCAGCAGATCGACAGGGTTGAACACCGGGGAGCTGTTTTTT

J: TRBJ1-3
D: NA
V: TRBV30
length: 13
size: NA
CDR3: CAWRGDPGNTIYF
DNA: TGTGCCTGGAGAGGGGATCCTGGAAACACCATATATTTT

J: TRBJ1-1
D: TRBD1
V: TRBV11-2
length: 15
size: NA
CDR3: CASSLAGTVDTEAFF
DNA: TGTGCCAGCAGCTTAGCAGGGACAGTGGACACTGAAGCTTTCTTT

J: TRBJ2-3
D: TRBD1
V: TRBV18
length: 15
size: NA
CDR3: CASSPQQGSTDTQYF
DNA: TGTGCCAGCTCACCTCAACAGGGGAGCACAGATACGCAGTATTTT

J: TRBJ2-1
D: NA
V: TRBV19
length: 15
size: few
CDR3: CASSKGQNLNNEQFF
DNA: TGTGCCAGTAGTAAAGGACAGAACCTAAACAATGAGCAGTTCTTC

J: TRBJ2-1
D: NA
V: TRBV5-1
length: 14
size: NA
CDR3: CASSLGLQRDEQFF
DNA: TGCGCCAGCAGCTTGGGTCTTCAGCGGGATGAGCAGTTCTTC

J: TRBJ2-3
D: TRBD2
V: TRBV9
length: 17
size: NA
CDR3: CASSGVVAGGYTDTQYF
DNA: TGTGCCAGCAGCGGGGTTGTAGCGGGAGGATATACAGATACGCAGTATTTT

J: TRBJ1-4
D: TRBD1
V: TRBV19
length: 15
size: NA
CDR3: CASSMGTGINEKLFF
DNA: TGTGCCAGTAGTATGGGGACAGGGATTAATGAAAAACTGTTTTTT

J: TRBJ1-2
D: TRBD1
V: TRBV5-4
length: 13
size: NA
CDR3: CASRHRDSYGYTF
DNA: TGTGCCAGCAGACACAGGGACAGCTATGGCTACACCTTC

J: TRBJ2-5
D: NA
V: TRBV2
length: 13
size: NA
CDR3: CASSAQIQETQYF
DNA: TGTGCCAGCAGTGCTCAGATACAAGAGACCCAGTACTTC

J: TRBJ2-2
D: TRBD1
V: TRBV2
length: 15
size: NA
CDR3: CASFGTGGLTGELFF
DNA: TGTGCCAGTTTTGGGACAGGGGGTTTAACCGGGGAGCTGTTTTTT

J: TRBJ1-5
D: TRBD1
V: TRBV7-2
length: 17
size: NA
CDR3: CASSLSLGQGNNQPQHF
DNA: TGTGCCAGCAGCTTATCTTTAGGACAGGGGAATAATCAGCCCCAGCATTTT

J: TRBJ1-4
D: NA
V: TRBV19
length: 18
size: few
CDR3: CASSLVKGAPSTNEKLFF
DNA: TGTGCCAGTAGTCTGGTCAAAGGGGCGCCCTCAACTAATGAAAAACTGTTTTTT

J: TRBJ2-5
D: TRBD2
V: TRBV5-1
length: 14
size: NA
CDR3: CASSLSGSPETQYF
DNA: TGCGCCAGCAGCCTTAGCGGGAGCCCAGAGACCCAGTACTTC

J: TRBJ2-1
D: TRBD1
V: TRBV11-2
length: 15
size: NA
CDR3: CASSRRGQNYNEQFF
DNA: TGTGCCAGCAGCCGCCGGGGACAGAACTACAATGAGCAGTTCTTC

J: TRBJ1-1
D: NA
V: TRBV18
length: 13
size: NA
CDR3: CASSPAMNTEAFF
DNA: TGTGCCAGCTCACCAGCTATGAACACTGAAGCTTTCTTT

J: TRBJ2-3
D: TRBD2
V: TRBV2
length: 17
size: NA
CDR3: CAMLLAGAPSEADTQYF
DNA: TGTGCCATGTTACTAGCGGGAGCCCCATCGGAGGCAGATACGCAGTATTTT

J: TRBJ2-7
D: NA
V: TRBV6-5
length: 13
size: NA
CDR3: CASSSYRQGEQYF
DNA: TGTGCCAGCAGTTCGTACAGGCAAGGCGAGCAGTACTTC

J: TRBJ1-1
D: NA
V: TRBV19
length: 15
size: NA
CDR3: CASTPGREMNTEAFF
DNA: TGTGCCAGTACCCCAGGACGGGAAATGAACACTGAAGCTTTCTTT

J: TRBJ2-7
D: TRBD2
V: TRBV7-9
length: 15
size: NA
CDR3: CASSPSGRSSYEQYF
DNA: TGTGCCAGCAGCCCCAGCGGGAGGTCGTCCTACGAGCAGTACTTC

J: TRBJ1-2
D: NA
V: TRBV19
length: 17
size: NA
CDR3: CASSPLSPSSRDYGYTF
DNA: TGTGCCAGTAGTCCTCTGTCCCCTTCCTCCCGCGACTATGGCTACACCTTC

J: TRBJ2-5
D: TRBD2
V: TRBV28
length: 16
size: NA
CDR3: CASSFRTSGTQETQYF
DNA: TGTGCCAGCAGTTTTCGGACTAGCGGGACACAAGAGACCCAGTACTTC

J: TRBJ1-5
D: NA
V: TRBV19
length: 16
size: NA
CDR3: CASSGGGRAANQPQHF
DNA: TGTGCCAGTAGTGGCGGGGGGAGGGCTGCTAATCAGCCCCAGCATTTT

J: TRBJ2-2
D: NA
V: TRBV9
length: 16
size: NA
CDR3: CASSATGSRDTGELFF
DNA: TGTGCCAGCAGCGCCACAGGGTCGAGGGACACCGGGGAGCTGTTTTTT

J: TRBJ2-1
D: NA
V: TRBV7-6
length: 13
size: few
CDR3: CASSFDSYNEQFF
DNA: TGTGCCAGCAGCTTCGACAGTTACAATGAGCAGTTCTTC

J: TRBJ1-6
D: TRBD1
V: TRBV6-5
length: 16
size: NA
CDR3: CASSYSTTGRGEALHF
DNA: TGTGCCAGCAGTTACTCGACGACAGGGAGAGGAGAAGCCCTCCACTTT

J: TRBJ1-1
D: TRBD1
V: TRBV7-9
length: 12
size: NA
CDR3: CASSRTGVEAFF
DNA: TGTGCCAGCAGCAGGACAGGAGTTGAAGCTTTCTTT

J: TRBJ2-1
D: TRBD2
V: TRBV4-1
length: 17
size: NA
CDR3: CASSQKGTKAFYNEQFF
DNA: TGCGCCAGCAGCCAAAAAGGGACTAAAGCGTTCTACAATGAGCAGTTCTTC

J: TRBJ2-1
D: TRBD2
V: TRBV6-5
length: 15
size: few
CDR3: CASRATSGGRHEQFF
DNA: TGTGCCAGCAGGGCAACTAGCGGGGGGAGGCATGAGCAGTTCTTC

J: TRBJ1-2
D: NA
V: TRBV6-5
length: 13
size: NA
CDR3: CASRQQGDYGYTF
DNA: TGTGCCAGCAGGCAACAGGGAGACTATGGCTACACCTTC

J: TRBJ2-7
D: NA
V: TRBV4-3
length: 15
size: once
CDR3: CASSQARQGSYEQYF
DNA: TGCGCCAGCAGCCAAGCCCGGCAGGGTTCCTACGAGCAGTACTTC

J: TRBJ2-7
D: TRBD2
V: TRBV5-1
length: 16
size: NA
CDR3: CASSPNPSGPTYEQYF
DNA: TGCGCCAGCAGCCCGAATCCTAGCGGGCCTACCTACGAGCAGTACTTC

J: TRBJ1-2
D: TRBD1
V: TRBV25-1
length: 13
size: NA
CDR3: CASSEGTDYGYTF
DNA: TGTGCCAGCAGTGAAGGGACAGACTATGGCTACACCTTC

J: TRBJ1-3
D: NA
V: TRBV7-2
length: 16
size: NA
CDR3: CASSLAGSGRGNTIYF
DNA: TGTGCCAGCAGCTTAGCGGGTTCGGGGAGAGGAAACACCATATATTTT

J: TRBJ1-6
D: NA
V: TRBV6-1
length: 14
size: few
CDR3: CASRPTGSGSPLHF
DNA: TGTGCCAGCAGACCAACAGGGTCTGGGTCACCCCTCCACTTT

J: TRBJ1-5
D: NA
V: TRBV6-5
length: 14
size: NA
CDR3: CASTGVLGNQPQHF
DNA: TGTGCCAGCACGGGTGTCCTGGGCAATCAGCCCCAGCATTTT

J: TRBJ2-3
D: TRBD1
V: TRBV10-3
length: 13
size: NA
CDR3: CAISLDRTDTQYF
DNA: TGTGCCATCAGTCTGGACAGGACAGATACGCAGTATTTT

J: TRBJ2-5
D: NA
V: TRBV6-6
length: 15
size: few
CDR3: CASSPLRGRGETQYF
DNA: TGTGCCAGCAGTCCCCTTCGAGGCAGGGGAGAGACCCAGTACTTC

J: TRBJ1-1
D: NA
V: TRBV27
length: 14
size: few
CDR3: CASSSLGPNTEAFF
DNA: TGTGCCAGCAGTTCGCTGGGCCCGAACACTGAAGCTTTCTTT

J: TRBJ1-4
D: NA
V: TRBV29-1
length: 12
size: NA
CDR3: CSGGATNEKLFF
DNA: TGCAGCGGGGGGGCAACTAATGAAAAACTGTTTTTT

J: TRBJ1-2
D: TRBD1
V: TRBV5-6
length: 13
size: NA
CDR3: CASSWTGGGGYTF
DNA: TGTGCCAGCAGCTGGACAGGGGGCGGTGGCTACACCTTC

J: TRBJ2-7
D: TRBD1
V: TRBV7-7
length: 16
size: NA
CDR3: CASSPDRAFYLYEQYF
DNA: TGCGCTAGCAGTCCGGACAGGGCCTTCTACCTTTACGAGCAGTACTTC